This TCR beta chain was recovered during a study of T cells after yellow fever vaccination. They built TCR cDNA with 5'RACE template switching, a step that put in a universal primer site and UMIs. TCRdb passed the 5' RACE reads through MiXCR, listing each CDR3 protein once. The repertoire holds about 340,000 distinct CDR3 sequences, with approximately 13% as singletons. Study conclusions and caveats: Bulk-population clonotypes that are abundant could appear as contaminants in FACS-sorted repertoires. A small share of clonotypes appeared in both CD4 and CD8 compartments.

Note on this clonotype: The antigen remains undetermined.

CDR1 is SGHTA, CDR2 FQGNSA, per germline. V lost 1 base and J lost 5, with 7 bases in between. The CDR3 is 13 residues long. The chain carries TRBV7-2 and TRBJ2-3, with no clear D. The clonotype originates from a man in his late teens or twenties who received the YFV17D yellow fever vaccine. The specimen comprised CD4+ T cells sorted from PBMCs, sampled 15 days after the yellow fever booster vaccination. Here the CDR3 reads CASSLGPRDTQYF. For the CDR3, the DNA is TGTGCCAGCAGCTTAGGCCCACGAGATACGCAGTATTTT.